This is a list of T cell receptor beta chains from one sample in a study of T cells in localized non-small cell lung cancer. The table came from immunoSEQ multiplex PCR; TCRdb's copy has only in-frame clones and leaves some out. The sample lists some 15,000 clones, more than 65% occurring once. The sample in question was peripheral blood, obtained before any cancer treatment. The receptors here all came from a male donor aged 60 or over with stage I lung adenocarcinoma. Both conserved end residues are part of each CDR3. Fields, in order: clone size, V gene, J gene, D gene, CDR3 DNA, CDR3 protein. D genes are given only for firm matches. Clone size is shown for a subset of rows, as once, few, many or a class of expanded clone.

>-|TRBV4-1|TRBJ2-3|TRBD1
TGCGCCAGCAGCCAAGATGGGACAGGGCCTAACACAGATACGCAGTATTTT
CASSQDGTGPNTDTQYF
>-|TRBV30|TRBJ2-5|-
TGTGCCTGGAGTATTCGACAGTCAGAGACCCAGTACTTC
CAWSIRQSETQYF
>-|TRBV11-3|TRBJ2-1|TRBD2
TGTGCCAGCAGCTTCGGACTAGCGGGCGATGAGCAGTTCTTC
CASSFGLAGDEQFF
>-|TRBV28|TRBJ2-7|-
TGTGCCAGCAGTCCACCGGGGCCGATATACGAGCAGTACTTC
CASSPPGPIYEQYF
>-|TRBV11-3|TRBJ1-1|-
TGTGCCAGCAGCCCAGGGGTGGATGGTGAAGCTTTCTTT
CASSPGVDGEAFF
>few|TRBV5-6|TRBJ2-5|TRBD2
TGTGCCAGCAGCACCCGACTAGCGGGCATCCAAGAGACCCAGTACTTC
CASSTRLAGIQETQYF
>-|TRBV18|TRBJ2-5|-
TGTGCCAGCTCACCAGGGTCGCAAGAGACCCAGTACTTC
CASSPGSQETQYF
>few|TRBV10-3|TRBJ1-2|-
TGTGCCATCAGTGAGTTGGGTCAAAACTATGGCTACACCTTC
CAISELGQNYGYTF
>-|TRBV7-6|TRBJ2-1|-
TGTGCCAGCTCCTGGGCGGGGAAGTCTTACAATGAGCAGTTCTTC
CASSWAGKSYNEQFF
>-|TRBV27|TRBJ2-1|-
TGTGCCAGCAGTTTACGTCGTCCCGGGGGCAATGAGCAGTTCTTC
CASSLRRPGGNEQFF
>-|TRBV19|TRBJ2-7|TRBD2
TGTGCCAGTAGTCGAAGCCCGGGACTAGGGGAGCAGTACTTC
CASSRSPGLGEQYF
>-|TRBV19|TRBJ1-5|-
TGTGCCAGTAGTATCCAGGTCAATCAGCCCCAGCATTTT
CASSIQVNQPQHF
>-|TRBV7-9|TRBJ2-3|TRBD1
TGTGCCAGCAGCTTTCCGGGACAGAAAGTCACAGATACGCAGTATTTT
CASSFPGQKVTDTQYF
>-|TRBV5-5|TRBJ2-7|-
TGTGCCAGCAGCGCCGGACAGCTTTCGGACGAGCAGTACTTC
CASSAGQLSDEQYF
>-|TRBV27|TRBJ2-3|TRBD2
TGTGCCAGCACCCCTTATGGCGGGAGGGGGGATACGCAGTATTTT
CASTPYGGRGDTQYF
>few|TRBV10-3|TRBJ2-1|TRBD1
TGTGCCATCACCCAGGGACAGGGGTACTCCTACAATGAGCAGTTCTTC
CAITQGQGYSYNEQFF
>-|TRBV10-2|TRBJ1-6|TRBD1
TGCGCCGGGAAAGGGACAGAGAATTATAATTCACCCCTCCACTTT
CAGKGTENYNSPLHF
>-|TRBV18|TRBJ1-4|-
TGTGCCAGCTCACCGGGGGGGAGCCGCTCTGAAAAACTGTTTTTT
CASSPGGSRSEKLFF
>few|TRBV7-6|TRBJ2-7|-
TGTGCCAGCAGCACGCGCACAGGGACGACCTCCTACGAGCAGTACTTC
CASSTRTGTTSYEQYF
>-|TRBV4-1|TRBJ1-1|-
TGCGCCAGCAGCCAAGATCCTGCCGGCACTGAAGCTTTCTTT
CASSQDPAGTEAFF